Listed here are 8 T cell receptor beta chains from one sample, sequenced in a study of T cell responses to AZD1222 COVID-19 vaccine. Method: immunoSEQ multiplex PCR; TCRdb's copy keeps in-frame clones and lacks some. The sample consists of around 100,000 clones, more than 90% of them appearing once. This sample comprised peripheral blood, obtained on day 0 of AZD1222 vaccination. All receptors come from an adult in good health.

This clone showed up just once. V and J are TRBV7-9 and TRBJ2-3; D remains ambiguous. The CDR3 is 13 residues long. Trimming took off 1 base at V and 6 bases at J, with 8 bases between the two ends. CDR1 SEHNR and CDR2 FQNEAQ come from the germline V gene (reference sequence). CDR3 DNA: TGTGCCAGCAGCTTAGGAATGGGCGATACGCAGTATTTT. It codes for CASSLGMGDTQYF.

In this sample, this clone turned up once. V gene TRBV5-6 combines with J gene TRBJ2-7; 7 bases align to TRBD1. Germline V gene lookup returns CDR1 SGHDT and CDR2 YYEEEE. V was clipped by 2 bases and J by 0 bases; unmatched bases: 5. The CDR3 is 15 amino acids. The CDR3 is CASSFGEGASYEQYF. CDR3 coding DNA: TGTGCCAGCAGCTTCGGTGAGGGGGCCTCCTACGAGCAGTACTTC.

A note on this clone: The same CDR3 can be traced to other DNA sequences in this sample. V and J are TRBV18 and TRBJ2-7; 8 nucleotides match TRBD1. Looked up from germline, CDR1 is KGHSH and CDR2 is LQKENI. The CDR3 runs to 14 residues. The V gene end was trimmed by 2 bases and the J gene end by 2 bases; junction bases not matched to a gene: 2. The CDR3 bases are TGTGCCAGCTCACCAGGGACAGGACCCTACGAGCAGTACTTC. Its protein product is CASSPGTGPYEQYF.

J is TRBJ2-7 and V is TRBV10-3, with TRBD1 matching over 7 bases. Germline trimming cut 6 bases from V and 3 bases from J; bases unmatched to any gene: 11. Germline V gene data show CDR1 as ENHRY and CDR2 as SYGVKD. The CDR3 consists of 15 residues. CDR3 nucleotide sequence: TGTGCCATCAGGGGGGAGACAGGGACCTTCTACGAGCAGTACTTC. Amino acid sequence: CAIRGETGTFYEQYF.

This clone was counted once. The chain combines TRBV28 with TRBJ1-5; the match to TRBD1 covers 8 bases. CDR3 length: 17 amino acids. V trimming: 5 bases; J trimming: 4 bases; junction bases outside the gene matches: 13. Per the germline V gene, CDR1 is MDHEN and CDR2 is SYDVKM. The DNA for the CDR3 is TGTGCCAGCAGTACCCCGGCGGAGCGGACAGGGAATCAGCCCCAGCATTTT. It is translated as CASSTPAERTGNQPQHF.

This sequence joins TRBV2 and TRBJ2-6, with 12 bases that match TRBD2. The CDR3 sequence is 16 residues long. Germline V gives CDR1 SNHLY, CDR2 FYNNEI. Germline trimming cut 11 bases from V and 2 bases from J; bases unmatched to any gene: 7. The CDR3 DNA reads as TGTGCCCGCTCGTCTAGCGGGGGGGCTGGGGCCAACGTCCTGACTTTC. Translating it yields CARSSSGGAGANVLTF. The variable domain in full, with the rest retrieved from reference TRBV2 and TRBJ2-6, is EPEVTQTPSHQVTQMGQEVILRCVPISNHLYFYWYRQILGQKVEFLVSFYNNEISEKSEIFDDQFSVERPDGSNFTLKIRSTKLEDSAMYFCARSSSGGAGANVLTFGAGSRLTVL.

In this sample, this clone turned up a few times. The rearrangement joins TRBV27 to TRBJ2-2, with TRBD2 matching over 7 bases. Germline V gene lookup returns CDR1 MNHEY and CDR2 SMNVEV (reference sequence). After removal of 9 bases from V and 5 bases from J, the junction contained 9 bases not matched to a gene. This CDR3 is 14 amino acids long. CDR3: CASTRGGSTGELFF. CDR3 nucleotides: TGTGCCAGTACACGGGGCGGGAGTACCGGGGAGCTGTTTTTT.

The rearrangement uses TRBV28 and TRBJ1-3; 8 nucleotides match TRBD1. V was clipped by 5 bases and J by 1 base; unmatched bases: 1. Germline CDR1 MDHEN, CDR2 SYDVKM. The CDR3 loop spans 14 amino acids. The CDR3 bases are TGTGCCAGCAGTGGACAGGGTTCTGGAAACACCATATATTTT. As protein: CASSGQGSGNTIYF.